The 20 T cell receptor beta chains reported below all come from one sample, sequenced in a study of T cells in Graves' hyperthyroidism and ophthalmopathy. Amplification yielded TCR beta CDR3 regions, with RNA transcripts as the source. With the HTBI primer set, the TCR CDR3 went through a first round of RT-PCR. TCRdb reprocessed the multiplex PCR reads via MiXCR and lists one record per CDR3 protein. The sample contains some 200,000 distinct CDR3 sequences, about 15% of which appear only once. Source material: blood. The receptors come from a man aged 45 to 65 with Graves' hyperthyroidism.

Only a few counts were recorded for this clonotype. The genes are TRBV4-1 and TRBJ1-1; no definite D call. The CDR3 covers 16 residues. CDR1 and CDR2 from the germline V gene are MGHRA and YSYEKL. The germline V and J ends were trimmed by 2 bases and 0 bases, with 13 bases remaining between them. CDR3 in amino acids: CASSQFNLRMNTEAFF. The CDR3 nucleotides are TGCGCCAGCAGCCAATTTAACTTACGCATGAACACTGAAGCTTTCTTT.

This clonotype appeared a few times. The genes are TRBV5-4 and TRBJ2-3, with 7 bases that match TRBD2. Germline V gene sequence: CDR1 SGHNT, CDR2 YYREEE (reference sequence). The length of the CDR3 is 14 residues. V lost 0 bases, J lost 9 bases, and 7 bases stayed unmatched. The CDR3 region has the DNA TGTGCCAGCAGCTTGGACGGGAGGTCGGCCACGCAGTATTTT. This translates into CASSLDGRSATQYF.

Here the CDR3 DNA reads TGTGCCATCAGTAGAGCAAGACAGGGTGGAAACGAGCAGTACTTC. Translation: CAISRARQGGNEQYF. The gene calls are TRBV10-3 and TRBJ2-7; TRBD1 matches 7 bases. This CDR3 region has 15 residues. Looked up from germline, CDR1 is ENHRY and CDR2 is SYGVKD. The ends lost 5 bases at V and 5 bases at J; junction bases unmatched: 12.

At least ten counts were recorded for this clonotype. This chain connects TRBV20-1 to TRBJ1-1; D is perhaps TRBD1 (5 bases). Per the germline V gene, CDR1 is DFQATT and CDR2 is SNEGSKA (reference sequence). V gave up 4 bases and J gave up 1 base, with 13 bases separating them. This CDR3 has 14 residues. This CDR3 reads CSAIGTYRNTEAFF. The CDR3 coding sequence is TGCAGTGCTATCGGGACGTATAGGAACACTGAAGCTTTCTTT.

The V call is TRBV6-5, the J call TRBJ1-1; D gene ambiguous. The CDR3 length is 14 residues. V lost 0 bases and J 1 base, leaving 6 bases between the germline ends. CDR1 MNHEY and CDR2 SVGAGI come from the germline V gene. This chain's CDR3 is CASSYSRQNTEAFF. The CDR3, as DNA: TGTGCCAGCAGTTACTCGCGACAGAACACTGAAGCTTTCTTT.

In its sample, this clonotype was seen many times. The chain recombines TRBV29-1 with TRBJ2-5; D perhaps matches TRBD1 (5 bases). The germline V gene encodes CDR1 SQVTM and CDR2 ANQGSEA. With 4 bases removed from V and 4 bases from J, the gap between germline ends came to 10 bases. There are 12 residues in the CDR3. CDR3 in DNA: TGCAGCGTTGTAGGGGTAGGAGAGACCCAGTACTTC. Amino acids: CSVVGVGETQYF.

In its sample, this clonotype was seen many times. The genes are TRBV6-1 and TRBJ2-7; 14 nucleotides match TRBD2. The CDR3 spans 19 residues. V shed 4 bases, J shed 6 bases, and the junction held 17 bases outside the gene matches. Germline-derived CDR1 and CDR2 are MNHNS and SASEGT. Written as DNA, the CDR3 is TGTGCCAGCAGTGCGAGGGGAATAAGGACTAGCGGGAGGTCTGGCGAGCAGTACTTC. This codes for CASSARGIRTSGRSGEQYF.

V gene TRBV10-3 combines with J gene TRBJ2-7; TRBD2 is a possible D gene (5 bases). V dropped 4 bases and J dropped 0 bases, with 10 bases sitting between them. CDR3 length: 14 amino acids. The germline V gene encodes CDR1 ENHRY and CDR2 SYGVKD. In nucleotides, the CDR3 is TGTGCCATCAGTGGGACGGGAAGCTCCTACGAGCAGTACTTC. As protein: CAISGTGSSYEQYF.

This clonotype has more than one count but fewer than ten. CDR3 DNA: TGCAGTGCTACCCTCGACTGGACTGAAGCTTTCTTT. Protein: CSATLDWTEAFF. V is TRBV20-1 and J is TRBJ1-1; no definite D call. Looked up from germline, CDR1 is DFQATT and CDR2 is SNEGSKA (reference sequence). The CDR3 consists of 12 residues. Trimming removed 4 bases from V and 5 bases from J, with 11 bases in between.

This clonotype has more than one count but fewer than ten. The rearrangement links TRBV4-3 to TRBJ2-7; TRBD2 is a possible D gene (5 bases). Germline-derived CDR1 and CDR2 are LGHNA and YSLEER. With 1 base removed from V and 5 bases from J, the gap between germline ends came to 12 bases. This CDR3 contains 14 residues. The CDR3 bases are TGCGCCAGCAGCCAAGGTTCGGGGTACAACGAGCAGTACTTC. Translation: CASSQGSGYNEQYF.

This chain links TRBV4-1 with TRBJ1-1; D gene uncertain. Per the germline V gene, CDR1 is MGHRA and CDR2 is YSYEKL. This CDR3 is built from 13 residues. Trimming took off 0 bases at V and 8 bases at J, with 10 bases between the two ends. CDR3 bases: TGCGCCAGCAGCCAAGAGTGGAGGGCAGAAGCTTTCTTT. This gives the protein CASSQEWRAEAFF.

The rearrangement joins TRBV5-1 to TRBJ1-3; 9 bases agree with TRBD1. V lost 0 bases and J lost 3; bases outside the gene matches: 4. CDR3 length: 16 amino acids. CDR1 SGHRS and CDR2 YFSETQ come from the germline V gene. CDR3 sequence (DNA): TGCGCCAGCAGCTTGGCCGGGACAGGGTTTGGAAACACCATATATTTT. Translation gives CASSLAGTGFGNTIYF.

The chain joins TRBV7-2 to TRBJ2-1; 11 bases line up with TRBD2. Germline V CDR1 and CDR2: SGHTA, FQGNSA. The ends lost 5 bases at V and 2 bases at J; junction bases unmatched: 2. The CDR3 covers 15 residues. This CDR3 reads CASSRTSGPYNEQFF. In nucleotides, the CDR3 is TGTGCCAGCAGCCGGACTAGCGGGCCCTACAATGAGCAGTTCTTC.

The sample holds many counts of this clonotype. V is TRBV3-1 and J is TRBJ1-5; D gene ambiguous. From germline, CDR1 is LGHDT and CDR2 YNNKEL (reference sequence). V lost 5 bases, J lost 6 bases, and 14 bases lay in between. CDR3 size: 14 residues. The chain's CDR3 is CASSFGSGSQPQHF. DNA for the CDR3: TGTGCCAGCAGCTTCGGGTCGGGAAGTCAGCCCCAGCATTTT.

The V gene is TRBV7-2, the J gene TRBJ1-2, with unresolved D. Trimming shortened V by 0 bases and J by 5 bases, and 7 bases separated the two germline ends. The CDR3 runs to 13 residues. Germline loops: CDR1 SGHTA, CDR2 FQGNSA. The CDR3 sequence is CASSLAANYGYTF. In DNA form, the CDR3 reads TGTGCCAGCAGCTTAGCGGCCAATTATGGCTACACCTTC.

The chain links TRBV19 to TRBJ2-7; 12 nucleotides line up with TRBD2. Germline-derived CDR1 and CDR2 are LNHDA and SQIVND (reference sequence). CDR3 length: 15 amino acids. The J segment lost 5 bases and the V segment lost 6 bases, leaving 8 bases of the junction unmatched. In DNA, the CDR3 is TGTGCCAGTAGCCGACTAGCGGGAGCCTATCACGAGCAGTACTTC. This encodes CASSRLAGAYHEQYF.

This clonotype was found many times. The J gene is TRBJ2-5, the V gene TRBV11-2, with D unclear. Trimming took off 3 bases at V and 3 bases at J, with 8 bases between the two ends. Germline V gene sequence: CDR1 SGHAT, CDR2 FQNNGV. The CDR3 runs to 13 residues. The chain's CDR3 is CASSLWAEETQYF. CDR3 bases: TGTGCCAGCAGCTTGTGGGCAGAAGAGACCCAGTACTTC.

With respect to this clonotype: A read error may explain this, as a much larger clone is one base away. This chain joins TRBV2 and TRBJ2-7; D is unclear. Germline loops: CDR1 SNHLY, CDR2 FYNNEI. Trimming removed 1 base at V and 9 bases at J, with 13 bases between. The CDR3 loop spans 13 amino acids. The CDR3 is CASSEGHSPGQYF. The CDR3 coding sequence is TGTGCCAGCAGTGAAGGCCACAGCCCAGGGCAGTACTTC.

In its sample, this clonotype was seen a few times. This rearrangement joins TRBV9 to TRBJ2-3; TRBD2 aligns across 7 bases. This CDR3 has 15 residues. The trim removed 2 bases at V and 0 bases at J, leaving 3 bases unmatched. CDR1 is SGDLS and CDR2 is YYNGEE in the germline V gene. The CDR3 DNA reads TGTGCCAGCAGCGTTAGCGGGTCTAGCACAGATACGCAGTATTTT. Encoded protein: CASSVSGSSTDTQYF.

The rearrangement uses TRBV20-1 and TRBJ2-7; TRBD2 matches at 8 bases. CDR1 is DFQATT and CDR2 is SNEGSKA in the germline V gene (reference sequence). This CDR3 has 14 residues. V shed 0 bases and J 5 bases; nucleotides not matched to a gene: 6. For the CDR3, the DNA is TGCAGTGCTAGAGATTCGGGAGGGCCCAACGAGCAGTACTTC. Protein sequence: CSARDSGGPNEQYF.